Listed here are 4 T cell receptor beta chains from one sample, sequenced in a study of CD4+ T cells in melanoma. Sequenced by immunoSEQ multiplex PCR; TCRdb stores in-frame clones only, minus some. In the table there are 8,500 to 10,000 clones, over 70% of which are singletons. The sequenced sample consisted of cells from a culture (not recorded whether cultured in vitro). The source is a human donor with melanoma.

This chain joins TRBV7-2 and TRBJ2-1; 7 bases align to TRBD2. The CDR3 runs 17 residues. The germline CDR1 and CDR2 sequences are SGHTA and FQGNSA. Trimming removed 5 bases from V and 6 bases from J; junction bases left unmatched: 16. CDR3 in amino acids: CASSVHGGGFVRNEQFF. In DNA form, the CDR3 reads TGTGCCAGCAGCGTACATGGGGGGGGATTCGTGCGCAATGAGCAGTTCTTC.

By proportion, this clone is medium-sized. The chain combines TRBV3-1 (or the pseudogene TRBV3-2) with TRBJ1-2; D remains unclear. The CDR3 covers 14 residues. CDR1 LGHDT and CDR2 YNNKEL come from the germline V gene (reference sequence). V gave up 3 bases and J gave up 4 bases, with 12 bases separating them. CDR3 nucleotide sequence: TGTGCCAGCAGCCAGGGCCTTACTGTCTATGGCTACACCTTC. Translated, it gives CASSQGLTVYGYTF.

This rearrangement joins TRBV3-1 (or the pseudogene TRBV3-2) to TRBJ2-5, with a tentative D call TRBD2 (5 bases). Deletions cut 0 bases from V and 2 bases from J, with 16 bases between. CDR1 LGHDT and CDR2 YNNKEL come from the germline V gene (reference sequence). The length of the CDR3 is 17 residues. CDR3 sequence: CASSQDRSAEGQETQYF. In nucleotides, the CDR3 is TGTGCCAGCAGCCAAGATCGTAGCGCCGAGGGACAAGAGACCCAGTACTTC.

V and J are TRBV11-2 and TRBJ2-5; D might be TRBD1 (6 bases). The CDR3 loop spans 13 amino acids. CDR1 SGHAT and CDR2 FQNNGV come from the germline V gene. V shed 5 bases and J shed 5 bases, with 12 bases lying between them. CDR3 DNA: TGTGCCAGCAGCCCTGGACAGTATGAGACCCAGTACTTC. Translating it yields CASSPGQYETQYF.